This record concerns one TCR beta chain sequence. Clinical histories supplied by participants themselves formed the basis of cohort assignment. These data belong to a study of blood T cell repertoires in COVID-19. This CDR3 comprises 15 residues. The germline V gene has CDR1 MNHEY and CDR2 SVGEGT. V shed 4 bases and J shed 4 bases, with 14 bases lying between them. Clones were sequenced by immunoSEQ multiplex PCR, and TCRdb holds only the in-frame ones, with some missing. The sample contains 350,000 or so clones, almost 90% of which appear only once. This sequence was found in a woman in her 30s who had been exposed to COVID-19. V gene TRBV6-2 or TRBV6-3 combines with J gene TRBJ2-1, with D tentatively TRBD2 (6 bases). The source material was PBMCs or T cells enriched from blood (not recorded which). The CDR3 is CASSLRSGEYNEQFF. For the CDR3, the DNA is TGTGCCAGCAGTTTACGCTCGGGAGAGTACAATGAGCAGTTCTTC.